Sequencing of this TCR beta chain was carried out in a study of identical twins. Whole-study findings and limits: Conclusions leaned on cross-sectional statistical analysis and did not track the same donors over time. High-abundance cord blood beta clonotypes had fewer insertions; memory repertoires showed none.

To note about this clonotype: No antigen is known for it.

After removal of 4 bases from V and 3 bases from J, the junction contained 9 bases not matched to a gene. This CDR3 region has 16 residues. The germline CDR1 and CDR2 sequences are ENHRY and SYGVKD. TCRdb independently ran MiXCR on the 5' RACE reads; one entry per CDR3 protein. The sample carries some 500,000 distinct CDR3 sequences, around 20% recorded once. A further study also used this sample, focusing on T cells expressing NK-cell markers. From that report: Seropositivity for HCMV was found in most of the eight sequenced donors, with one seronegative.

This TCR was recovered from a woman younger than 30 in good health. The sequenced sample was CD4+ T cells sorted from blood. This chain uses TRBV10-3 with TRBJ2-1, with 7 bases that match TRBD1. The CDR3 DNA sequence: TGTGCCATCAGTGGACAGGGAGACGCCATCTACAATGAGCAGTTCTTC. The encoded protein is CAISGQGDAIYNEQFF.